Listed below are T cell receptor beta chains from one sample, sequenced in a study of T cell responses to AZD1222 COVID-19 vaccine. Here immunoSEQ multiplex PCR was the method, and the copy in TCRdb shows in-frame clones only, minus some. The data hold fewer than 30,000 clones, with roughly 78% observed a single time. The sample consisted of peripheral blood, taken on day 0 of AZD1222 vaccination. Receptors originate from an adult in good health. Each CDR3 is given with its conserved first and last residue. A D gene is named only where the DNA matches it firmly. Rows give clone size only sometimes, using once, few, many, or a class for an expanded clone.

>TRBJ2-2|TRBV18|.|once
TGTGCCAGCTCAGAATTAGCGCGAGGCACCGGGGAGCTGTTTTTT
CASSELARGTGELFF
>TRBJ1-3|TRBV18|.|.
TGTGCCAGCTCGAAGAACCAACCGGACAGATCTGGAAACACCATATATTTT
CASSKNQPDRSGNTIYF
>TRBJ2-6|TRBV9|.|.
TGTGCCAGCAGCGGCCAGGGGGGGCCTGGGGCCAACGTCCTGACTTTC
CASSGQGGPGANVLTF
>TRBJ1-1|TRBV5-4|.|.
TGTGCCAGCAGCTTGGGGGGGTCGGTGGACACTGAAGCTTTCTTT
CASSLGGSVDTEAFF
>TRBJ2-2|TRBV2|.|.
TGTGCCAGCAGCTACAGGGACGCGAACACCGGGGAGCTGTTTTTT
CASSYRDANTGELFF
>TRBJ2-2|TRBV6-5|.|once
TGTGCCAGCAGTTATTCTACATTGTCCGGGGAGCTGTTTTTT
CASSYSTLSGELFF
>TRBJ2-7|TRBV6-5|.|.
TGTGCCAGCAGAGACCCGACAGGCGCCTACGAGCAGTACTTC
CASRDPTGAYEQYF
>TRBJ2-5|TRBV11-2|TRBD2|.
TGTGCCAGCAGCTTAGGGGTAGCGGGGGGGCTGTTAGAGACCCAGTACTTC
CASSLGVAGGLLETQYF
>TRBJ1-2|TRBV10-3|TRBD1|.
TGTGCCATCAGTGATCCCGGACAGGAGCTCTATGGCTACACCTTC
CAISDPGQELYGYTF
>TRBJ1-5|TRBV6-5|TRBD1|.
TGTGCCAGCAGAGAGGACAGGGCTAGCAATCAGCCCCAGCATTTT
CASREDRASNQPQHF
>TRBJ2-7|TRBV10-1|TRBD1|.
TGCGCCAGCAGTGGGGGACAGGTTAACGAGCAGTACTTC
CASSGGQVNEQYF
>TRBJ2-2|TRBV6-6|TRBD1|.
TGTGCCAGCAGTCCGACATTTAGGACAGGGGGCGAAATTGGGCTGTTTTTT
CASSPTFRTGGEIGLFF
>TRBJ1-1|TRBV11-2|.|.
TGTGCCAGCAGCCCAACGGGGACTGAAGCTTTCTTT
CASSPTGTEAFF
>TRBJ2-1|TRBV27|TRBD2|medium-sized
TGTGCCAGCAGTTTTACTAGCGGAGCCTACAATGAGCAGTTCTTC
CASSFTSGAYNEQFF
>TRBJ2-5|TRBV11-3|.|.
TGTGCCAGCAGCTTAGTAGTTCTAGCGAGAGAAGTTCGGGAGACCCAGTACTTC
CASSLVVLAREVRETQYF
>TRBJ1-1|TRBV5-6|.|.
TGTGCCAGCAGCTTTACGGCCGTGAAAGGAGCTTTCTTT
CASSFTAVKGAFF
>TRBJ2-2|TRBV5-1|TRBD2|.
TGCGCCAGCAGTCAAGCTAGCGGGAACACCGGGGAGCTGTTTTTT
CASSQASGNTGELFF
>TRBJ2-7|TRBV6-5|TRBD2|.
TGTGCCACCATTAGCGGGGCCCCCTACGAGCAGTACTTC
CATISGAPYEQYF
>TRBJ2-3|TRBV29-1|TRBD2|.
TGCAGCGTCAAGGGCGTAGCGGGGATGAGCACGCAGTATTTT
CSVKGVAGMSTQYF
>TRBJ1-1|TRBV7-9|.|.
TGTGCCAGCAGCTTGATAGGTGGGAACACTGAAGCTTTCTTT
CASSLIGGNTEAFF
>TRBJ2-2|TRBV18|.|.
TGTGCCAGCTCACCCCAACGGGCGGGTAACACCGGGGAGCTGTTTTTT
CASSPQRAGNTGELFF
>TRBJ2-5|TRBV18|TRBD2|.
TGTGCCAGCTCACCACCGGCAGCGGGGATACGAGAGACCCAGTACTTC
CASSPPAAGIRETQYF
>TRBJ1-2|TRBV6-5|TRBD1|.
TGTGCCAGCAGTTCCCCCGGGACAGATGGCTACACCTTC
CASSSPGTDGYTF
>TRBJ1-1|TRBV10-3|TRBD1|.
TGTGCCATCAGTGAGTTTGGACAGGGCGGCACTGAAGCTTTCTTT
CAISEFGQGGTEAFF
>TRBJ2-5|TRBV2|.|.
TGTGCCTGGGGGGTTTCCCAAGAGACCCAGTACTTC
CAWGVSQETQYF
>TRBJ2-1|TRBV5-8|.|.
TGTGCCAGCAGCATCGCTTTTCAATCCTACAATGAGCAGTTCTTC
CASSIAFQSYNEQFF
>TRBJ1-2|TRBV29-1|TRBD1|.
TGCAGCGTTGAAGATCGGGACAGTGGCTACACCTTC
CSVEDRDSGYTF
>TRBJ1-2|TRBV5-4|TRBD1|.
TGTGCCAGCAGCCCGGGACAGGGGCTTGGCTATGGCTACACCTTC
CASSPGQGLGYGYTF